Presented here are 18 T cell receptor beta chains from one specimen sequenced in a study of blood T cell repertoires in COVID-19. Profiled with immunoSEQ multiplex PCR; TCRdb holds only in-frame clones, not every one. The sample yields about 130,000 clones, about 76% seen once. The source material was peripheral blood. All receptors come from a woman between 65 and 79 years old with COVID-19, enrolled during active disease.

J is TRBJ2-5 and V is TRBV20-1; 9 bases agree with TRBD1. Losses at the gene ends were 3 bases for V and 4 bases for J; bases not matched to a gene: 3. Per the germline V gene, CDR1 is DFQATT and CDR2 is SNEGSKA (reference sequence). The CDR3 is 13 amino acids. In nucleotides, the CDR3 is TGCAGTGCTAGTTACAGGGGGCTAGAGACCCAGTACTTC. Translated, it gives CSASYRGLETQYF.

The CDR3 DNA sequence: TGTGCCAGCAGCTTACTAGCGGGGGGAACCGGGGAGCTGTTTTTT. Protein sequence: CASSLLAGGTGELFF. V is TRBV7-9 and J is TRBJ2-2, with TRBD2 matching 11 bases. This CDR3 contains 15 residues. Losses at the gene ends were 2 bases for V and 5 bases for J; bases not matched to a gene: 1. Germline CDR1 is SEHNR and CDR2 is FQNEAQ (reference sequence).

V usage is TRBV6-5 and J usage is TRBJ1-1; 10 bases map to TRBD1. The CDR3 sequence is 14 residues long. The J segment lost 10 bases and the V segment lost 5 bases, leaving 10 bases of the junction unmatched. Germline lookup yields CDR1 MNHEY and CDR2 SVGAGI. CDR3 sequence: CASSPPGQGSVAFF. CDR3 nucleotide sequence: TGTGCCAGCAGTCCTCCGGGACAGGGGTCTGTAGCTTTCTTT.

The genes are TRBV5-6 and TRBJ2-4, with 9 bases fitting TRBD2. The ends lost 4 bases at V and 3 bases at J; junction bases unmatched: 5. CDR1 and CDR2 (germline): SGHDT, YYEEEE. The CDR3 is 15 amino acids. The CDR3 is CASSPLAGDKNIQYF. CDR3 in DNA: TGTGCCAGCAGCCCCTTAGCGGGGGACAAAAACATTCAGTACTTC.

This clone was counted between two and nine times. The genes are TRBV19 and TRBJ1-6; 12 bases are shared with TRBD1. Trimming cost V 6 bases and J 9 bases; bases outside gene matches: 6. The CDR3 runs 15 residues. Germline assignment: CDR1 LNHDA and CDR2 SQIVND (reference sequence). The CDR3 reads CASSPPGQGASPLHF. Written as DNA, the CDR3 is TGTGCCAGTAGCCCACCGGGACAGGGGGCTTCACCCCTCCACTTT.

This chain links TRBV11-2 with TRBJ2-7; TRBD2 might be the D (6 bases). CDR3 length: 15 amino acids. The germline CDR1 and CDR2 sequences are SGHAT and FQNNGV. Trimming cost V 5 bases and J 4 bases, with 18 bases left between them. The CDR3 is CASSTGTGEFYEQYF. CDR3 DNA sequence: TGTGCCAGCAGCACGGGGACGGGGGAGTTTTACGAGCAGTACTTC.

The chain uses TRBV5-1 and TRBJ2-7; 10 bases fit TRBD1. With V trimmed by 2 bases and J by 3 bases, 2 bases remained unmatched. Germline V CDR1 and CDR2: SGHRS, YFSETQ. This CDR3 region has 14 residues. CDR3 sequence: CASSFGTGVYEQYF. CDR3 in DNA: TGCGCCAGCAGCTTCGGGACAGGGGTCTACGAGCAGTACTTC.

The chain uses TRBV9 and TRBJ1-6, with a tentative D call TRBD1 (5 bases). Trimming removed 4 bases at V and 5 bases at J, with 10 bases between. Germline V gene lookup returns CDR1 SGDLS and CDR2 YYNGEE. This CDR3 is built from 14 residues. The chain's CDR3 is CASSPQGNNSPLHF. As DNA, the CDR3 is TGTGCCAGCAGCCCCCAGGGTAATAATTCACCCCTCCACTTT. The full variable domain, its missing parts supplied by reference TRBV9 and TRBJ1-6, is DSGVTQTPKHLITATGQRVTLRCSPRSGDLSVYWYQQSLDQGLQFLIQYYNGEERAKGNILERFSAQQFPDLHSELNLSSLELGDSALYFCASSPQGNNSPLHFGNGTRLTVT.

The genes are TRBV9 and TRBJ1-6; TRBD1 matches 7 bases. The CDR3 spans 15 residues. Germline V CDR1 and CDR2: SGDLS, YYNGEE. J was trimmed by 7 bases and V by 5 bases; bases with no gene match: 9. CDR3 nucleotide sequence: TGTGCCAGCAGGAGGGGGTCAGGGGGAAATTCACCCCTCCACTTT. Protein product: CASRRGSGGNSPLHF.

This clone was recorded at least ten times. The chain combines TRBV4-1 with TRBJ1-6; D is ambiguous. This CDR3 is built from 16 residues. Germline CDR1 is MGHRA and CDR2 is YSYEKL. V was shortened by 1 base and J by 6 bases, with 13 bases between the two germline ends. CDR3 nucleotides: TGCGCCAGCAGCCAAGGTTTACTCGGAGGTAATTCACCCCTCCACTTT. This codes for CASSQGLLGGNSPLHF.

This clone was counted a few times. CDR3 protein: CASSHPTGEQYF. The CDR3 DNA reads TGTGCCAGCAGCCACCCGACAGGCGAGCAGTACTTC. V and J are TRBV7-3 and TRBJ2-7; D may be TRBD1 (6 bases). The CDR3 is 12 amino acids. V was pared by 5 bases and J by 6 bases, with 11 bases between. Germline lookup yields CDR1 SGHTA and CDR2 FQGTGA.

This clone was seen only a few times. The rearrangement links TRBV3-1 (or the pseudogene TRBV3-2) to TRBJ2-3; the match to TRBD2 covers 8 bases. Losses at the gene ends were 1 base for V and 4 bases for J; bases not matched to a gene: 10. The CDR3 covers 17 residues. Looked up from germline, CDR1 is LGHDT and CDR2 is YNNKEL (reference sequence). CDR3 DNA sequence: TGTGCCAGCAGCCAAGGGTTGCGAGCGGGGGCCTCAGATACGCAGTATTTT. This codes for CASSQGLRAGASDTQYF.

J is TRBJ2-3 and V is TRBV5-8, with TRBD1 matching 9 bases. Trimming cost V 3 bases and J 6 bases; bases outside gene matches: 11. Germline V gene sequence: CDR1 SGHTS, CDR2 YDEGEE. This CDR3 is 16 amino acids long. DNA for the CDR3: TGTGCCAGCAGCTGGGGACAGGGAGTTCAGTTGGATACGCAGTATTTT. Translated, it gives CASSWGQGVQLDTQYF.

The V call is TRBV29-1, the J call TRBJ1-5, with D hard to call. Germline V gene sequence: CDR1 SQVTM, CDR2 ANQGSEA. Trimming took off 4 bases at V and 2 bases at J, with 9 bases between the two ends. CDR3 length: 13 amino acids. The CDR3 region is CSVAWRGNQPQHF. The CDR3 DNA sequence: TGCAGCGTTGCTTGGAGGGGCAATCAGCCCCAGCATTTT. Combining the CDR3 with reference TRBV29-1 and TRBJ1-5 gives the whole variable domain SAVISQKPSRDICQRGTSLTIQCQVDSQVTMMFWYRQQPGQSLTLIATANQGSEATYESGFVIDKFPISRPNLTFSTLTVSNMSPEDSSIYLCSVAWRGNQPQHFGDGTRLSIL.

The chain has TRBV6-5 and TRBJ1-4; D unclear. The CDR3 is made up of 14 amino acids. V shed 6 bases and J shed 1 base, with 9 bases lying between them. The V gene's germline CDR1 is MNHEY and CDR2 SVGAGI. In DNA, the CDR3 is TGTGCCAGCAGGGTCACAGTAACTAATGAAAAACTGTTTTTT. It codes for CASRVTVTNEKLFF.

This clone was found once. The chain links TRBV6-2 or TRBV6-3 to TRBJ2-1; 7 bases map to TRBD1. After removal of 4 bases from V and 10 bases from J, the junction contained 16 bases not matched to a gene. The CDR3 runs 16 residues. Germline V gives CDR1 MNHEY, CDR2 SVGEGT. CDR3 coding DNA: TGTGCCAGCAGTTTCCCCCCTTCGAAGGGGGCGCAAGAGCAGTTCTTC. Amino acid sequence: CASSFPPSKGAQEQFF.

This CDR3 reads CASSPRQGTSYGYTF. CDR3 coding DNA: TGTGCCAGCAGCCCCCGGCAGGGCACGTCCTATGGCTACACCTTC. The gene calls are TRBV27 and TRBJ1-2, with TRBD1 as a possible D gene (5 bases). Per the germline V gene, CDR1 is MNHEY and CDR2 is SMNVEV (reference sequence). The CDR3 loop spans 15 amino acids. Trimming left V 6 bases short and J 4 bases short, with 18 bases between.

This rearrangement joins TRBV5-6 to TRBJ2-7; TRBD1 is a possible D gene (5 bases). The CDR3 runs 16 residues. Trimming stripped 0 bases from V and 0 bases from J, with 13 bases between. The germline CDR1 and CDR2 sequences are SGHDT and YYEEEE. The CDR3 DNA is TGTGCCAGCAGCTTGGGGGGCAGGCCGCCCTCCTACGAGCAGTACTTC. Its protein is CASSLGGRPPSYEQYF.